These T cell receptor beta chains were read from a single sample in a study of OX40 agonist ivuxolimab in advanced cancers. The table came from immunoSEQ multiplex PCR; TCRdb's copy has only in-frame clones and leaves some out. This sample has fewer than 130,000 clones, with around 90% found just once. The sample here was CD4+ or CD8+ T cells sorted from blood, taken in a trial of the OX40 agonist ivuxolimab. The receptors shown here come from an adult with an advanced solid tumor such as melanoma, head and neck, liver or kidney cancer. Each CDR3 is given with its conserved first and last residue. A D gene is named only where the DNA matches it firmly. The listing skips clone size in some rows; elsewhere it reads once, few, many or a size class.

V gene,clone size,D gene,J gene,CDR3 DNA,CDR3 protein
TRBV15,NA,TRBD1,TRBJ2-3,TGTGCCACCAGCAGAGGTGGGACAGGGGGCGAAGCAGATACGCAGTATTTT,CATSRGGTGGEADTQYF
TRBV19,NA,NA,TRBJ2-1,TGTGCCAGTAGTTACTACAATGAGCAGTTCTTC,CASSYYNEQFF
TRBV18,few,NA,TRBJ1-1,TGTGCCAGCTCAGCGAACACTGAAGCTTTCTTT,CASSANTEAFF
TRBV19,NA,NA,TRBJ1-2,TGTGCCAGTAGTCAGACTTGGACCTATGGCTACACCTTC,CASSQTWTYGYTF
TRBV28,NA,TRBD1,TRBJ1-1,TGTGCCAGCAGTTTTTTGGACAGGAGGAACACTGAAGCTTTCTTT,CASSFLDRRNTEAFF
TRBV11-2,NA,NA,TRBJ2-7,TGTGCCAGCAGCTTAGAAGGGGCAGCGGGCGAGCAGTACTTC,CASSLEGAAGEQYF
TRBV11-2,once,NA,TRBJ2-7,TGTGCCAGCAGCCCATCCTACGAGCAGTACTTC,CASSPSYEQYF
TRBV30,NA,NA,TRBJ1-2,TGTGCCTGGAGTCGACAGCAGAACTATGGCTACACCTTC,CAWSRQQNYGYTF
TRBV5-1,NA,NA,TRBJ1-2,TGCGCCAGCAGCTTACTGGGGATAAGGGGCTATGGCTACACCTTC,CASSLLGIRGYGYTF
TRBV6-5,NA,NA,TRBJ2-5,TGTGCCAGCACCAGAAGATCTCAAGAGACCCAGTACTTC,CASTRRSQETQYF
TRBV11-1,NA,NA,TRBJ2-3,TGTGCCAGCAGCTTGGGCCGGTCCACAGATACGCAGTATTTT,CASSLGRSTDTQYF
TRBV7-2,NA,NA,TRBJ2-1,TGTGCCAGCAGCGAAGGGCACGGGGTAAGCTATGAGCAGTTCTTC,CASSEGHGVSYEQFF
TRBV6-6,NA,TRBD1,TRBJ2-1,TGTGCCAGCAGTTACCCGGGACAGGGGGAGTATGAGCAGTTCTTC,CASSYPGQGEYEQFF
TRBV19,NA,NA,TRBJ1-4,TGTGCCAGTTCCGGGACAACTACAACTAATGAAAAACTGTTTTTT,CASSGTTTTNEKLFF
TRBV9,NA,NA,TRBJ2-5,TGTGCCAGCAGCGTAGCTCCGAACGGTAACCAAGAGACCCAGTACTTC,CASSVAPNGNQETQYF
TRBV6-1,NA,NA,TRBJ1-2,TGTGCCAGCAGTGCCGGGACTCCCTCTGGAGGCTACACCTTC,CASSAGTPSGGYTF
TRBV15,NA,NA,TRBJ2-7,TGTGCCACCAGCAGGTCCTATAGCGAGCAGTACTTC,CATSRSYSEQYF
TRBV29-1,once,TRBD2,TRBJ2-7,TGCAGCGTTAATAGCGGGACATCCGAGCAGTACTTC,CSVNSGTSEQYF
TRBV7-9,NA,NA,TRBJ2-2,TGTGCCAGCAGCTTAGGAGGGATTTCCGGGGAGCTGTTTTTT,CASSLGGISGELFF
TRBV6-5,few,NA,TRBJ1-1,TGTGCCAGCAGTCGGGGGCTTGAAGCTTTCTTT,CASSRGLEAFF
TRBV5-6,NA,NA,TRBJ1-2,TGTGCCAGCAGCTTGAGACAGGACTATGGCTACACCTTC,CASSLRQDYGYTF
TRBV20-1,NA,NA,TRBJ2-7,TGCAGTGCTAGACAAGCCTACGAGCAGTACTTC,CSARQAYEQYF
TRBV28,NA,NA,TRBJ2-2,TGTGCCAGCACCTGGGACGGCTCGAACACCGGGGAGCTGTTTTTT,CASTWDGSNTGELFF
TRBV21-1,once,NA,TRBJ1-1,TGTGCCAGCAGCTCCCCCCCGAATCGAGGGCGCACTGAAGCTTTCTTT,CASSSPPNRGRTEAFF
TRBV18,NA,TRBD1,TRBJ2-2,TGTGCCAGCTCACCATCAGGGGGCACCGGGGAGCTGTTTTTT,CASSPSGGTGELFF
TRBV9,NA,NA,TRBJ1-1,TGTGCCAGCAGCGCGGGACGGAGGTTGGGTGAAGCTTTCTTT,CASSAGRRLGEAFF
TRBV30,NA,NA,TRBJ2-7,TGTGCCTGGAGTAGAGGGGGGAGGTCCGAGCAGTACTTC,CAWSRGGRSEQYF
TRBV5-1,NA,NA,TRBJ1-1,TGCGCCAGCAGTCTAGAGGGGGGTGCGAACACTGAAGCTTTCTTT,CASSLEGGANTEAFF
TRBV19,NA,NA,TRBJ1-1,TGTGCCAGTAGTATTACGTGGGAACAGAACACTGAAGCTTTCTTT,CASSITWEQNTEAFF
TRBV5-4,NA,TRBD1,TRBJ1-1,TGTGCCAGCAGCAACAGGGGGCCGAGGGCTGAAGCTTTCTTT,CASSNRGPRAEAFF
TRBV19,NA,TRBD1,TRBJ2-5,TGTGCCAGTAGGGTAACAGGGGCGGAAGAGACCCAGTACTTC,CASRVTGAEETQYF
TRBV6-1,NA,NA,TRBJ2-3,TGTGCCAGCAGCCCCTCCGGCACAGATACGCAGTATTTT,CASSPSGTDTQYF
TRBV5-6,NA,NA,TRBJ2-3,TGTGCCAGCATGGACACAGGAAGGGCAGATACGCAGTATTTT,CASMDTGRADTQYF
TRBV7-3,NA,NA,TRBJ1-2,TGTGCCAGCAGCTTAGGAGGGGACGACTATGGCTACACCTTC,CASSLGGDDYGYTF
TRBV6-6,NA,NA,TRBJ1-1,TGTGCCAGCATCGTGTCCGGGGGAAGGACTGAAGCTTTCTTT,CASIVSGGRTEAFF
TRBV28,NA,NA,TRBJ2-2,TGTGCCAGCAGTCGGACCGATGCGAACACCGGGGAGCTGTTTTTT,CASSRTDANTGELFF
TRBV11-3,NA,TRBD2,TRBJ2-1,TGTGCCAGCAGAAAGCGGGAGGGGGAGCAGTTCTTC,CASRKREGEQFF
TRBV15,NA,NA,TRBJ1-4,TGTGCCACCAGCGATCAGGGACGCGGTGAAAAACTGTTTTTT,CATSDQGRGEKLFF
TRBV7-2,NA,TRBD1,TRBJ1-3,TGTGCCAGCAGCACAAGACAGGGGGCTGGAAACACCATATATTTT,CASSTRQGAGNTIYF
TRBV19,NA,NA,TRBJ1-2,TGTGCCAGTAGCGGCGGGAGCTACCTTAGCTACACCTTC,CASSGGSYLSYTF
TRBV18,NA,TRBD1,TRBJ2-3,TGTGCCAGCTCACGCTCCGGGACAGGGGGATCAGGTACGCAGTATTTT,CASSRSGTGGSGTQYF
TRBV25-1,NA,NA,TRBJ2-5,TGTGCCAGCAGGATGACAGCCCGCGGGACCCAGTACTTC,CASRMTARGTQYF
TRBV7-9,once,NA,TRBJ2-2,TGTGCCAGCAGCCGGGACTTCACCGGGGAGCTGTTTTTT,CASSRDFTGELFF
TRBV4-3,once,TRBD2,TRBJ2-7,TGCGCCAGCAGCCAGCGGCCGACTAGCGGGGGGCCCTACGAGCAGTACTTC,CASSQRPTSGGPYEQYF
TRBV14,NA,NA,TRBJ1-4,TGTGCCAGCAGCTGGGACATTAATGAAAAACTGTTTTTT,CASSWDINEKLFF
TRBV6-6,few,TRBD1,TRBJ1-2,TGTGCCAGCAGCACGGGACAGGCCTTCTATGGCTACACCTTC,CASSTGQAFYGYTF
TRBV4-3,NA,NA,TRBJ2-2,TGCGCCAGCAGCCAAGAATGGGCCCCCGGGGAGCTGTTTTTT,CASSQEWAPGELFF
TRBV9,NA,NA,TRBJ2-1,TGTGCCAGCAGCCTCTGGGGGAGTAATGAGCAGTTCTTC,CASSLWGSNEQFF
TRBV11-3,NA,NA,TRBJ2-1,TGTGCCAGCAGCCGGGGGAACAATGAGCAGTTCTTC,CASSRGNNEQFF
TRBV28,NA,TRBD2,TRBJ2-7,TGTGCCAGCCTTACCTCCGGGACTAGAGACCGAGAGCAGTACTTC,CASLTSGTRDREQYF
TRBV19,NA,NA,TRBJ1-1,TGTGCCAGTAGTATGGGGGGCATGAACACTGAAGCTTTCTTT,CASSMGGMNTEAFF
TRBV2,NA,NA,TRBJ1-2,TGTGCCAGCAGTGTACAACCAGGGGCGGGATATGGCTACACCTTC,CASSVQPGAGYGYTF
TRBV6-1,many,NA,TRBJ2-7,TGTGCCAGCAGCGACTTTTACGAGCAGTACTTC,CASSDFYEQYF